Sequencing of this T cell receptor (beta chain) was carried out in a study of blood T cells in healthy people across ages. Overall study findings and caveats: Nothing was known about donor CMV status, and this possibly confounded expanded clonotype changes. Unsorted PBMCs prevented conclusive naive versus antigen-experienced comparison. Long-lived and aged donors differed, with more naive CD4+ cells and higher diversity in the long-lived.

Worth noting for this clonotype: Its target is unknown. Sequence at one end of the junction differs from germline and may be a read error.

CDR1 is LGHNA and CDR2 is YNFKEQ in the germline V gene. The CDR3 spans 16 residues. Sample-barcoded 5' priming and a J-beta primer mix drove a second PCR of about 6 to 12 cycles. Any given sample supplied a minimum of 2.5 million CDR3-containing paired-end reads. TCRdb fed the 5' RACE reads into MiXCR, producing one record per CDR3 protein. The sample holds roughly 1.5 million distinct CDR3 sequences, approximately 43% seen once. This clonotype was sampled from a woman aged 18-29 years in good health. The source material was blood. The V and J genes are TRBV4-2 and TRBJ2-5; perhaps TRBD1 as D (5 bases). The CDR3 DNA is TGTGCCAGCAGCCAAGGGGGTAGGGGTCAGCAAGAGACCCGGTACTTC. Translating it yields CASSQGGRGQQETRYF.